One T cell receptor beta chain is described in this entry. As processed by the authors: Estimates of nucleated cell counts were drawn from the amplification of reference gene primers. The table came from immunoSEQ multiplex PCR; TCRdb's copy has only in-frame clones and leaves some out. V and J calls and clone size come straight from that table; D and trimming were deduced from the DNA. This table has roughly 200,000 clones, 70% to 80% appearing once. V was pared by 1 base and J by 5 bases, with 11 bases between. This CDR3 has 14 residues. Germline CDR1 SGHVS, CDR2 FQNEAQ. The data were taken from a study of blood T cell repertoires in COVID-19. Study background: There were acute and convalescent COVID-19 samples, and they came from the United States, Italy and Spain. The cDNA or gDNA used as material had been derived from T cells, B-cell-depleted T cells, or PBMCs.

This rearrangement joins TRBV7-8 to TRBJ1-1; possibly TRBD1 for D (6 bases). Input material: peripheral blood. The receptor was isolated from a man between 45 and 60 years old who had recovered from COVID-19. The CDR3 sequence: CASSLEERGTEAFF. The CDR3 bases are TGTGCCAGCAGCTTAGAGGAGAGGGGGACTGAAGCTTTCTTT.